This entry lists 21 T cell receptor beta chains sequenced from one sample in a study of blood T cell repertoires in COVID-19 (dated by TCRdb to about 2020). Library generation was performed with the immunoSEQ multiplex PCR assay. TCRdb re-hosts the immuneACCESS table, in-frame sequences only. Its copies lack some clones; in the studies checked, an unresolved V gene accounts for under half of them, and the cause for the rest is not known. Counted in this sample were about 43,000 clones; 85% to 90% of them appeared once. The ten most abundant clones make up less than 5% of the sample. Sequencing was done on a sample of peripheral blood. These TCRs come from a middle-aged man with COVID-19, enrolled during active disease.

The J gene is TRBJ1-6, the V gene TRBV3-1 (or the pseudogene TRBV3-2), with D possibly matching TRBD1 (6 bases). The CDR3 is made up of 14 amino acids. CDR1 is LGHDT and CDR2 is YNNKEL in the germline V gene (reference sequence). V lost 4 bases and J lost 9, with 13 bases in between. CDR3 sequence (DNA): TGTGCCAGCAGCCGAAAGGGGGACGGTTCACCCCTCCACTTT. This codes for CASSRKGDGSPLHF.

The chain combines TRBV18 with TRBJ2-2, with D possibly matching TRBD1 (6 bases). With 4 bases removed from V and 3 bases from J, the gap between germline ends came to 9 bases. The CDR3 loop spans 14 amino acids. Germline CDR1 is KGHSH and CDR2 is LQKENI. The CDR3 sequence: CASSLTGHTGELFF. DNA for the CDR3: TGTGCCAGCTCACTGACAGGCCACACCGGGGAGCTGTTTTTT.

The chain combines TRBV12-3 or TRBV12-4 with TRBJ1-2, with D maybe TRBD1 (5 bases). There are 12 residues in the CDR3. The V gene lost 1 base and the J gene lost 7 bases, with 7 bases spanning the gap. The CDR3 nucleotides are TGTGCCAGCAGTTTAGGGGGGGGTGGCTACACCTTC. Amino acids: CASSLGGGGYTF.

The chain links TRBV28 to TRBJ2-7, with a weak D call TRBD1 (6 bases). The CDR3 totals 15 residues. Germline values: CDR1 MDHEN, CDR2 SYDVKM. V dropped 2 bases and J dropped 2 bases, with 13 bases sitting between them. The CDR3 DNA follows: TGTGCCAGCAGTTTAGGGACATTAAGAACCTACGAGCAGTACTTC. Encoded protein: CASSLGTLRTYEQYF. Together with reference TRBV28 and TRBJ2-7, the CDR3 gives the full variable domain: DVKVTQSSRYLVKRTGEKVFLECVQDMDHENMFWYRQDPGLGLRLIYFSYDVKMKEKGDIPEGYSVSREKKERFSLILESASTNQTSMYLCASSLGTLRTYEQYFGPGTRLTVT.

The V and J genes are TRBV2 and TRBJ2-1, with 10 bases matching TRBD2. From germline, CDR1 is SNHLY and CDR2 FYNNEI. This CDR3 spans 15 amino acids. Trimming took 6 bases from V and 8 from J; bases not matched to a gene: 10. The CDR3 nucleotides read TGTGCCAGCAGCGTAAGCGGGAGGGCCGTAGATGAGCAGTTCTTC. Translated, it gives CASSVSGRAVDEQFF.

This rearrangement joins TRBV10-3 to TRBJ2-1; TRBD2 matches 14 bases. This CDR3 contains 16 residues. V dropped 6 bases and J dropped 7; count of bases not matched to a gene: 8. CDR1 is ENHRY, CDR2 SYGVKD, per germline. CDR3: CAISPTSGRARNEQFF. CDR3 nucleotide sequence: TGTGCCATCAGCCCGACTAGCGGGAGGGCCAGGAATGAGCAGTTCTTC.

DNA for the CDR3: TGCAGCGTTTTCCAGTTGGAGACCCAGTACTTC. Encoded protein: CSVFQLETQYF. The chain joins TRBV29-1 to TRBJ2-5; D gene uncertain. Germline V lookup: CDR1 SQVTM, CDR2 ANQGSEA. V was shortened by 5 bases and J by 5 bases, with 9 bases between the two germline ends. The CDR3 length is 11 residues.

This clone is a singleton in its sample. V is TRBV7-9 and J is TRBJ1-1; D might be TRBD1 (6 bases). CDR1 SEHNR and CDR2 FQNEAQ come from the germline V gene (reference sequence). Trimming stripped 3 bases from V and 1 base from J, with 21 bases between. The CDR3 has 18 amino acids. CDR3 DNA sequence: TGTGCCAGCAGCTTCTCAGGGGCCGGCCGCGGGAGGAACACTGAAGCTTTCTTT. It yields the protein CASSFSGAGRGRNTEAFF.

Only one count was recorded for this clone. The V and J genes are TRBV12-3 or TRBV12-4 and TRBJ2-5; D might be TRBD1 (5 bases). This CDR3 region has 12 residues. Trimming left V 2 bases short and J 7 bases short, with 8 bases between. The DNA of the CDR3 is TGTGCCAGCAGTTTAAATAGGGGGACCCAGTACTTC. Protein: CASSLNRGTQYF.

The CDR3 region is CASSLTASSSTDTQYF. CDR3 sequence (DNA): TGTGCCAGCAGCTTAACGGCATCCTCTAGCACAGATACGCAGTATTTT. The genes are TRBV7-3 and TRBJ2-3; no clear D. Germline V lookup: CDR1 SGHTA, CDR2 FQGTGA. Trimming shortened V by 0 bases and J by 0 bases, and 10 bases separated the two germline ends. The CDR3 totals 16 residues.

This rearrangement joins TRBV28 to TRBJ1-1, with a possible D match to TRBD1 (6 bases). CDR1 is MDHEN and CDR2 is SYDVKM in the germline V gene. V was trimmed by 5 bases and J by 0 bases, leaving 10 bases between them. This CDR3 spans 14 amino acids. CDR3 region: CASSLTGMNTEAFF. CDR3 coding DNA: TGTGCCAGCAGTCTGACAGGAATGAACACTGAAGCTTTCTTT.

The rearrangement links TRBV7-9 to TRBJ1-5; 9 bases line up with TRBD1. The CDR3 is 16 amino acids. V shed 1 base and J 5 bases; nucleotides not matched to a gene: 6. Germline V gene sequence: CDR1 SEHNR, CDR2 FQNEAQ (reference sequence). CDR3: CASSLGTGVVDQPQHF. For the CDR3, the DNA is TGTGCCAGCAGCTTAGGGACAGGGGTGGTTGATCAGCCCCAGCATTTT.

V gene TRBV6-2 or TRBV6-3 combines with J gene TRBJ2-4, with 8 bases fitting TRBD1. J was trimmed by 15 bases and V by 7 bases; bases with no gene match: 11. The CDR3 has 12 amino acids. CDR1 is MNHEY and CDR2 is SVGEGT in the germline V gene. The CDR3 DNA is TGTGCCAGCACCCCACCTCGGACAGGGAGGTACTTC. Residues: CASTPPRTGRYF.

The rearrangement links TRBV5-1 to TRBJ2-2; 7 bases are shared with TRBD1. V dropped 4 bases and J dropped 4; count of bases not matched to a gene: 13. This CDR3 comprises 17 residues. The germline V gene encodes CDR1 SGHRS and CDR2 YFSETQ. The CDR3: CASSPGDSQWGTGELFF. In DNA, the CDR3 is TGCGCCAGCAGCCCCGGGGACAGCCAGTGGGGCACCGGGGAGCTGTTTTTT.

The chain joins TRBV18 to TRBJ2-5; no reliable D call. Germline CDR1 is KGHSH and CDR2 is LQKENI. The length of the CDR3 is 13 residues. V was pared by 3 bases and J by 5 bases, with 10 bases between. CDR3 protein: CASSPFPSETQYF. The CDR3 region has the DNA TGTGCCAGCTCACCCTTCCCTTCGGAGACCCAGTACTTC.

V and J are TRBV19 and TRBJ2-2; 8 bases are shared with TRBD1. The CDR3 sequence is 17 residues long. Per germline, CDR1 LNHDA and CDR2 SQIVND (reference sequence). Trimming cost V 5 bases and J 3 bases; bases outside gene matches: 11. The CDR3 sequence: CASSFPEDRGYTGELFF. Here the CDR3 DNA reads TGTGCCAGTAGTTTCCCCGAAGACAGGGGATACACCGGGGAGCTGTTTTTT.

The rearrangement uses TRBV10-2 and TRBJ2-7; 9 bases are a match to TRBD1. The germline CDR1 and CDR2 sequences are WSHSY and SAAADI. This CDR3 spans 13 amino acids. The V gene end was trimmed by 7 bases and the J gene end by 5 bases; junction bases not matched to a gene: 6. CDR3 loop: CASNGQGTHEQYF. The CDR3 nucleotides are TGCGCCAGCAACGGACAGGGGACACACGAGCAGTACTTC.

The chain joins TRBV27 to TRBJ1-2; weak D call: TRBD1 (6 bases). Trimming removed 1 base at V and 3 bases at J, with 6 bases between. The germline CDR1 and CDR2 sequences are MNHEY and SMNVEV (reference sequence). This CDR3 has 13 amino acids. The CDR3 DNA reads TGTGCCAGCAGTTTATACAGGGACTATGGCTACACCTTC. Its protein product is CASSLYRDYGYTF.

The rearrangement uses TRBV27 and TRBJ1-5; D may be TRBD1 (5 bases). Germline CDR1 and CDR2: MNHEY and SMNVEV (reference sequence). The V gene lost 4 bases and the J gene lost 2 bases, with 24 bases spanning the gap. This CDR3 has 19 amino acids. CDR3 DNA sequence: TGTGCCAGCAGTTCTTATATCCTGCCGGGGGGTGTGGGCAATCAGCCCCAGCATTTT. It specifies CASSSYILPGGVGNQPQHF.

J is TRBJ1-2 and V is TRBV6-4; TRBD1 matches at 7 bases. Germline CDR1 and CDR2: MRHNA and SNTAGT. The CDR3 runs to 14 residues. The V gene end was trimmed by 2 bases and the J gene end by 8 bases; junction bases not matched to a gene: 8. CDR3: CASSDGTKGGGYTF. In nucleotides, the CDR3 is TGTGCCAGCAGTGACGGCACAAAAGGGGGCGGCTACACCTTC.

This rearrangement joins TRBV6-1 to TRBJ2-5; D is ambiguous. The germline gives CDR1 MNHNS, CDR2 SASEGT. The CDR3 totals 15 residues. The V end lost 1 base, the J end lost 7 bases, and 16 bases lay between the germline ends. The CDR3 region has the DNA TGTGCCAGCAGTGAAGGTTTACCCCTAATTGGGACCCAGTACTTC. Protein: CASSEGLPLIGTQYF.